This T cell receptor beta chain derives from a study of T cells in Graves' hyperthyroidism and ophthalmopathy. Germline CDR1 SNHLY, CDR2 FYNNEI. There are 15 residues in the CDR3. V gave up 3 bases and J gave up 4 bases, with 10 bases separating them. Study-wide results and caveats: The model foresaw ophthalmopathy a median 6.5 months prior to onset.

Amplified TCR beta CDR3 regions came from RNA transcripts. The TCR CDR3 was amplified in a first-round RT-PCR using the HTBI primer set. MiXCR, applied by TCRdb to the multiplex PCR reads, yields one record per CDR3 protein. The table records hundreds of thousands of distinct CDR3 sequences, 14% of them present only once. Stable Graves' hyperthyroidism meant no ophthalmopathy progression within 18 months. Patients with uncontrolled infections, other autoimmune diseases, pregnancy or lactation were excluded. This clonotype was counted at least ten times. Its target is unknown. The chain recombines TRBV2 with TRBJ2-6; D gene uncertain. This TCR came from a woman under 30 with Graves' hyperthyroidism. The sequenced material came from blood. CDR3 DNA sequence: TGTGCCAGCAGTGAGATCTTAGAGGGGGCCAACGTCCTGACTTTC. This codes for CASSEILEGANVLTF. Filled out from reference TRBV2 and TRBJ2-6, the complete variable domain reads EPEVTQTPSHQVTQMGQEVILRCVPISNHLYFYWYRQILGQKVEFLVSFYNNEISEKSEIFDDQFSVERPDGSNFTLKIRSTKLEDSAMYFCASSEILEGANVLTFGAGSRLTVL.